This T cell receptor beta chain is from a study of control samples from healthy donors and cancer patients. The germline gives CDR1 LGHNT, CDR2 FRNRAP. The CDR3 sequence is 20 residues long. J was trimmed by 0 bases and V by 7 bases; bases with no gene match: 22. Measured with immunoSEQ multiplex PCR; TCRdb has only the in-frame clones, and not every one. In the table there are 150,000 to 200,000 clones, around nine tenths of which are singletons. V usage is TRBV12-5 and J usage is TRBJ2-3; TRBD2 matches 7 bases. Specimen: blood. This clonotype was sampled from a woman in her thirties in good health. CDR3 in amino acids: CASAIGRGASGNPSTDTQYF. The CDR3 DNA reads TGTGCTAGTGCCATTGGACGAGGAGCTAGCGGAAACCCTAGCACAGATACGCAGTATTTT.